The present T cell receptor beta chain was sequenced within a study of cytomegalovirus exposure and HLA in healthy donors. In this sample, this clone turned up a few times. The J segment lost 6 bases and the V segment lost 6 bases, leaving 15 bases of the junction unmatched. Germline lookup yields CDR1 SGHDT and CDR2 YYEEEE. This CDR3 is built from 15 residues. 13 Jbeta primers and 60 Vbeta primers were used for the PCR. The data were produced by immunoSEQ multiplex PCR, yet TCRdb's version contains in-frame clones alone and is incomplete. The sample yields some 120,000 clones, roughly two thirds seen once.

V is TRBV5-6 and J is TRBJ2-7; TRBD2 aligns across 7 bases. The material sequenced was PBMCs. The receptor comes from a young man in good health and CMV-seropositive. CDR3 nucleotide sequence: TGTGCCAGCATCATTGAGTCTGCGGGAGAGGTCGAGCAGTACTTC. This encodes CASIIESAGEVEQYF.